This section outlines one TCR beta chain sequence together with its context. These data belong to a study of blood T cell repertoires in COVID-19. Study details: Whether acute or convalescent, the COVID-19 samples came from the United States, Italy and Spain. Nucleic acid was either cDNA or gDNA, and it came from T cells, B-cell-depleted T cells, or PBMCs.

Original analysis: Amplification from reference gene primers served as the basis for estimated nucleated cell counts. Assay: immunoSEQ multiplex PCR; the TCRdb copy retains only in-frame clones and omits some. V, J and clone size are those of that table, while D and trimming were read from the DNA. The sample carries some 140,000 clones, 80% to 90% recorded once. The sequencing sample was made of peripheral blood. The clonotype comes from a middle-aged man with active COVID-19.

The CDR3 loop is CASSAGRGRGSYNSPLHF. CDR3 DNA sequence: TGTGCCAGCAGTGCCGGGAGAGGGAGAGGATCCTATAATTCACCCCTCCACTTT. This chain uses TRBV2 with TRBJ1-6; D is ambiguous. Germline lookup yields CDR1 SNHLY and CDR2 FYNNEI. CDR3 size: 18 residues. The V and J ends lost 4 bases and 1 base respectively, with 17 bases between them.